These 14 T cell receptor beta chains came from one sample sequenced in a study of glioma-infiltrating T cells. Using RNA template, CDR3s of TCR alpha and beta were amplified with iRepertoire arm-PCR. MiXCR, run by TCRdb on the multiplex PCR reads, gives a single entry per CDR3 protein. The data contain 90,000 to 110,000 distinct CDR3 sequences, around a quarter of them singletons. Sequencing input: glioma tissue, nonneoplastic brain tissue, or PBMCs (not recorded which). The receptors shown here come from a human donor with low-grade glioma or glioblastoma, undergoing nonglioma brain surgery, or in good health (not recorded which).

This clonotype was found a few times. CDR3 loop: CSVEGSGRGGFSYNEQFF. In nucleotides, the CDR3 is TGCAGCGTTGAAGGATCTGGCAGGGGGGGATTCTCCTACAATGAGCAGTTCTTC. The chain joins TRBV29-1 to TRBJ2-1; D is possibly TRBD1 or TRBD2 (7 bases each). V lost 1 base and J 0 bases, leaving 19 bases between the germline ends. Per the germline V gene, CDR1 is SQVTM and CDR2 is ANQGSEA. The CDR3 runs to 18 residues.

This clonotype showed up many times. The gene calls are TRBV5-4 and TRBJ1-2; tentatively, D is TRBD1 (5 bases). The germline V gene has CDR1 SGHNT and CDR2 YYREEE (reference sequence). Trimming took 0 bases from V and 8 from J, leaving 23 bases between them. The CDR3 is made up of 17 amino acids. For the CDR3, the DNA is TGTGCCAGCAGCTTGGTCCTGGGACCGCGAGGTGCCTGGGGCTACACCTTC. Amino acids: CASSLVLGPRGAWGYTF. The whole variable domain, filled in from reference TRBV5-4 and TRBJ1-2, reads ETGVTQSPTHLIKTRGQQVTLRCSSQSGHNTVSWYQQALGQGPQFIFQYYREEENGRGNFPPRFSGLQFPNYSSELNVNALELDDSALYLCASSLVLGPRGAWGYTFGSGTRLTVV.

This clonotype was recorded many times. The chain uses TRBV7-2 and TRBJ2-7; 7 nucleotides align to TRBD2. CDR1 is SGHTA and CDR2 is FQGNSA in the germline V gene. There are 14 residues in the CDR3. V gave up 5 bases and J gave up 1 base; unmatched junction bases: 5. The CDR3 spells CASSRSSGSYEQYF. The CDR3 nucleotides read TGTGCCAGCAGCCGAAGTAGCGGGTCCTACGAGCAGTACTTC.

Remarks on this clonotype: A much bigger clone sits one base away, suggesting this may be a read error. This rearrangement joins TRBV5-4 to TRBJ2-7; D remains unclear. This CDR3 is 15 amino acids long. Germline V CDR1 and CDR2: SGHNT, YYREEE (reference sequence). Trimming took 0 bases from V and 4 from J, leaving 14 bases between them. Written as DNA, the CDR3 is TGTGCCAGCAGCTTGGTGGGCAATACCCTTTACGAGCAGTACTTC. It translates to CASSLVGNTLYEQYF.

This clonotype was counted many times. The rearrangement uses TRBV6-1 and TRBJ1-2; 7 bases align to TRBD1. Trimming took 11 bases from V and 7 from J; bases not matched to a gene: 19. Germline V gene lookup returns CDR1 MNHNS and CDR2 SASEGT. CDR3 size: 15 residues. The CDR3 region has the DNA TGTGCCGTCGTTTGGGACAGCGGAAGGGTGGTTGGCTACACCTTC. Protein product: CAVVWDSGRVVGYTF.

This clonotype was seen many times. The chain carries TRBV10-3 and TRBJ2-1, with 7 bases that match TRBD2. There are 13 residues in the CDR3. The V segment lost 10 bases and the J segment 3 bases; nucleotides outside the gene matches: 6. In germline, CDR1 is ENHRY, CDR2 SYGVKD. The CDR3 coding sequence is TGTGCCACCCGGGAGGAGAACTACAATGAGCAGTTCTTC. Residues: CATREENYNEQFF.

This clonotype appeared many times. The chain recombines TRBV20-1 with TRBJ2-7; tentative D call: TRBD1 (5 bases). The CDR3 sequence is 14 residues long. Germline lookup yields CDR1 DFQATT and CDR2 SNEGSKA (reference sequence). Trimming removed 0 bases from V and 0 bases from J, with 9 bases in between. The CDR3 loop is CSARDQGNSYEQYF. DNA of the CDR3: TGCAGTGCTAGAGATCAGGGAAACTCCTACGAGCAGTACTTC.

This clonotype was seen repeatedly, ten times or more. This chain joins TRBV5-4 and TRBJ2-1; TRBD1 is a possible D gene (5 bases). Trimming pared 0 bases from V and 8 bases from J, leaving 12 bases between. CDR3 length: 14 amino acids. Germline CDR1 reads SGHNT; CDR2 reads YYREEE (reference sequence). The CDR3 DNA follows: TGTGCCAGCAGCTTGGTCAGGGCCTCCGATGAGCAGTTCTTC. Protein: CASSLVRASDEQFF.

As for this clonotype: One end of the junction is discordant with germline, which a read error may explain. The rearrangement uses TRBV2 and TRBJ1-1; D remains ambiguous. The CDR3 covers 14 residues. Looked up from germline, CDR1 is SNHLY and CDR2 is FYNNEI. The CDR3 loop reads CASSELGGSTKAFF. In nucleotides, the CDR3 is TGTGCCAGCAGTGAATTGGGAGGTAGCACTAAAGCTTTCTTT.

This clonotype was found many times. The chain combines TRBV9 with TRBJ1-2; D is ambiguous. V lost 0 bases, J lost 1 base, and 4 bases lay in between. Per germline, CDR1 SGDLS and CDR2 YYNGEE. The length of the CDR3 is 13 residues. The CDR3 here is CASSVAGNYGYTF. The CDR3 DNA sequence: TGTGCCAGCAGCGTAGCGGGTAACTATGGCTACACCTTC.

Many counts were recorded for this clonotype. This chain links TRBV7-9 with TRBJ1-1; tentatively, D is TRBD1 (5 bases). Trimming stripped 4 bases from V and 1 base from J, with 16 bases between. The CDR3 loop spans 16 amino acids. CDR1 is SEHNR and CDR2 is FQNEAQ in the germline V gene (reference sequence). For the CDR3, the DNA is TGTGCCAGCAGCTCACCGGGACCGATATCGAACACTGAAGCTTTCTTT. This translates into CASSSPGPISNTEAFF.

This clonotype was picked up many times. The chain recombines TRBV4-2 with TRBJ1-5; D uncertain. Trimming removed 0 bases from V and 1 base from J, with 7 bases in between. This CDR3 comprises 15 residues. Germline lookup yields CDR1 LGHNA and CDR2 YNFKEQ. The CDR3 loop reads CASSQDGKSNQPQHF. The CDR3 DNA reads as TGTGCCAGCAGCCAAGACGGGAAAAGCAATCAGCCCCAGCATTTT.

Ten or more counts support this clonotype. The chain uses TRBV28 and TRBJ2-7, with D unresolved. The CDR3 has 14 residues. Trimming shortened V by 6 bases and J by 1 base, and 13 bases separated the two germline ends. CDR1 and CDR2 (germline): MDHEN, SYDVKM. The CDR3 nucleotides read TGTGCCAGCAGCGATCACCAGGCTTCCTACGAGCAGTACTTC. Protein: CASSDHQASYEQYF.

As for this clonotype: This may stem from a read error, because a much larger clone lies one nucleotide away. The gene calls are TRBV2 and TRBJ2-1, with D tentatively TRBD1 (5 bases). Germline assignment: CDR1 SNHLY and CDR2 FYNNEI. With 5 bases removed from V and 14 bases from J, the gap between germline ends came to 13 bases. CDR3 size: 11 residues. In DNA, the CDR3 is TGTGCCAGCAGTTGGACATACGACAAGTTCTTC. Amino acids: CASSWTYDKFF.